This T cell receptor (beta chain) was retrieved from a study of T cell repertoires in cytomegalovirus infection. On the study more broadly: It can be stated that public TCR beta signatures indicated CMV infection as well as a matching HLA type.

Study observations and caveats: Clonotypes of TCR beta that were HLA-C-restricted and CMV-specific dominated the ex vivo response. Frequencies of public TCR beta families were cumulated, and this identified carriers of CMV plus the relevant HLA.

TCRdb re-analysed the reads in MiXCR, keeping a single row per CDR3 protein. This sample has 800,000 to 950,000 distinct CDR3 sequences, with approximately 32% found just once. The CDR3 is 15 amino acids. Unmatched junction bases numbered 9, after V lost 3 bases and J lost 6 bases. Germline V lookup: CDR1 SNHLY, CDR2 FYNNEI. This clonotype was seen more than once but under ten times. Its antigen is still unknown. The specimen comprised cultured CD8+ T cells from PBMCs, sampled from culture after CMV antigen stimulation. This receptor was taken from a human donor in good health (CMV status not recorded). Some clones in this sample may be carry-over from other donors' samples. The chain has TRBV2 and TRBJ2-3; 7 positions agree with TRBD1. The CDR3 DNA reads as TGTGCCAGCAGTGAGACGACAGGGTTGGGTGATACGCAGTATTTT. It codes for CASSETTGLGDTQYF.